This is a list of T cell receptor beta chains from one sample in a study of cytomegalovirus exposure and HLA in healthy donors. Only in-frame clones appear in the TCRdb table, and some are missing; sequencing was by immunoSEQ multiplex PCR. The sample has 150,000 to 200,000 clones; 86% are singletons. Sequencing input: PBMCs. Receptor source: a man between 18 and 35 years old in good health and CMV-seropositive. The CDR3 runs from the conserved cysteine through the conserved F or W. D genes are given only for firm matches.

CAISEDRGVEKLFF	TGTGCCATCAGTGAGGACAGGGGGGTTGAAAAACTGTTTTTT	TRBD1	TRBV10-3	TRBJ1-4	14
CASGADGGGPRRFF	TGTGCCAGCGGGGCCGATGGGGGGGGCCCCCGGCGGTTCTTC	.	TRBV4-2	TRBJ2-1	14
CASSPSPTLGADTQYF	TGTGCCAGCTCACCGTCCCCAACCCTGGGCGCAGATACGCAGTATTTT	.	TRBV18	TRBJ2-3	16
CASSPGTSESYEQYF	TGTGCCAGCAGCCCCGGGACTAGCGAATCCTACGAGCAGTACTTC	TRBD2	TRBV7-2	TRBJ2-7	15
CASSLGQGYNQPQHF	TGTGCCAGCAGCTTAGGCCAGGGGTACAATCAGCCCCAGCATTTT	.	TRBV13	TRBJ1-5	15
CASSPLAGPNTGELFF	TGTGCCAGCAGCCCATTAGCGGGGCCGAACACCGGGGAGCTGTTTTTT	TRBD2	TRBV7-2	TRBJ2-2	16
CTSSQDRGEPLRKPYEQYF	TGCACCAGCAGCCAAGATCGCGGGGAACCCCTTCGTAAGCCCTACGAGCAGTACTTC	.	TRBV1	TRBJ2-7	19
CASSLSWGNTEAFF	TGCGCCAGCAGCTTGTCGTGGGGCAACACTGAAGCTTTCTTT	.	TRBV5-1	TRBJ1-1	14
CASSPIAGNQPQHF	TGCGCCAGCAGCCCTATCGCGGGGAATCAGCCCCAGCATTTT	.	TRBV5-1	TRBJ1-5	14
CASSLVEARETQYF	TGTGCCAGCAGCTTAGTCGAAGCTCGGGAAACGCAGTATTTT	.	TRBV7-9	TRBJ2-3	14
CASSQDRGYEQYF	TGCGCCAGCAGCCAAGATAGGGGTTACGAGCAGTACTTC	.	TRBV4-3	TRBJ2-7	13